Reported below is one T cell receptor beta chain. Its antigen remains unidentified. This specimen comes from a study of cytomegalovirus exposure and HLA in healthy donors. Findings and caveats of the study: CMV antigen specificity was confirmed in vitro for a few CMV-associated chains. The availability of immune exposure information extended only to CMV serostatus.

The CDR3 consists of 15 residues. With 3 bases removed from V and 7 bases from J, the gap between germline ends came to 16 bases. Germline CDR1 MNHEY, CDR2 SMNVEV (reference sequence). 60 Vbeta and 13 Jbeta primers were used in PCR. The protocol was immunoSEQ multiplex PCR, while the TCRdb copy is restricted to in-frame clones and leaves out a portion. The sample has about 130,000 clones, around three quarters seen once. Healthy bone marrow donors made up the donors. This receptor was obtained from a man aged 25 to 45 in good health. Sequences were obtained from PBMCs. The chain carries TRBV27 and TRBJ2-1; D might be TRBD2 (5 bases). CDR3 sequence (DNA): TGTGCCAGCAGTTTCTTGCGGGCCCCCCGGAATGAGCAGTTCTTC. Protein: CASSFLRAPRNEQFF.